One and the same sample provided the 3 T cell receptor beta chains below, sequenced in a study of patients and donors after allogeneic stem cell transplantation. TCRdb reprocessed the RT-PCR reads with MiXCR, giving one entry per CDR3 protein. The table lists fewer than 20,000 distinct CDR3 sequences, around a quarter of them singletons, with 36% in the top ten. Material: blood, either unsorted or a sorted T cell fraction (not recorded which). All receptors come from a human donor who was either an allogeneic HSCT recipient or a stem cell or donor lymphocyte infusion donor (not recorded which). It is not recorded whose cells these are; they may come from a transplant donor.

V gene TRBV7-3 combines with J gene TRBJ1-6; D possibly corresponds to TRBD1 (5 bases). The CDR3 length is 13 residues. CDR1 and CDR2 (germline): SGHTA, FQGTGA. V was trimmed by 6 bases and J by 9 bases, leaving 12 bases between them. The CDR3: CASRRGRGSPLHF. In nucleotides, the CDR3 is TGTGCCAGCAGACGTGGGAGGGGTTCACCCCTCCACTTT. Variable domain in full (rest from reference TRBV7-3 and TRBJ1-6): GAGVSQTPSNKVTEKGKYVELRCDPISGHTALYWYRQSLGQGPEFLIYFQGTGAADDSGLPNDRFFAVRPEGSVSTLKIQRTERGDSAVYLCASRRGRGSPLHFGNGTRLTVT.

Only a few counts were recorded for this clonotype. The chain is built from TRBV6-5 and TRBJ1-1, with unresolved D. Germline-derived CDR1 and CDR2 are MNHEY and SVGAGI. V lost 4 bases and J 3 bases, leaving 12 bases between the germline ends. This CDR3 is built from 14 residues. Here the CDR3 DNA reads TGTGCCAGCAGTTCCCCACGGATGTACACTGAAGCTTTCTTT. Amino acid sequence: CASSSPRMYTEAFF.

This clonotype was seen more than once but under ten times. The gene calls are TRBV18 and TRBJ1-4; 8 bases are shared with TRBD1. V lost 2 bases and J lost 3; bases outside the gene matches: 2. CDR3 length: 15 residues. CDR1 and CDR2 from the germline V gene are KGHSH and LQKENI. This chain's CDR3 is CASSPMTGANEKLFF. The CDR3 nucleotides read TGTGCCAGCTCACCAATGACAGGGGCTAATGAAAAACTGTTTTTT.